A single sample is the source of the 7 T cell receptor beta chains below, sequenced in a study of Ad26.COV2.S vaccination and SARS-CoV-2 variants. Treatment described: about 20 received Ad26.COV2.S at low or high dose, single or two shots; about 5 received placebo; per-sample allocation not given. Collection of samples fell on day 63 after the first vaccine or placebo injection. Sequencing was performed with immunoSEQ multiplex PCR; in TCRdb, only in-frame clones are kept and a portion is missing. This table has roughly 680,000 clones, more than 70% appearing once. The source was peripheral blood, collected in a trial of Ad26.COV2.S vaccine versus placebo. These receptors were taken from a person aged 18-65 years who received the Ad26.COV2.S COVID-19 vaccine or a placebo.

V is TRBV5-1 and J is TRBJ2-5; 7 positions agree with TRBD1. CDR1 SGHRS and CDR2 YFSETQ come from the germline V gene. Trimming at V came to 3 bases and at J to 1 base, leaving 6 bases not matched to a gene. CDR3 length: 15 residues. CDR3 in amino acids: CASSSFDRAQETQYF. The CDR3, as DNA: TGCGCCAGCAGCTCGTTCGACAGGGCCCAAGAGACCCAGTACTTC.

The chain carries TRBV2 and TRBJ1-2; D remains ambiguous. The length of the CDR3 is 14 residues. Germline assignment: CDR1 SNHLY and CDR2 FYNNEI. The V and J ends lost 7 bases and 4 bases respectively, with 16 bases between them. The CDR3 loop is CASIERVIAYGYTF. The CDR3 region has the DNA TGTGCCAGCATCGAACGGGTAATCGCCTATGGCTACACCTTC.

This clone appeared a single time. V usage is TRBV7-2 and J usage is TRBJ1-3; D is perhaps TRBD1 (5 bases). CDR1 and CDR2 (germline): SGHTA, FQGNSA. V gave up 5 bases and J gave up 0 bases, with 11 bases separating them. The CDR3 is made up of 15 amino acids. Here the CDR3 DNA reads TGTGCCAGCAGCGAAGGAGGGACCTCTGGAAACACCATATATTTT. Translating gives CASSEGGTSGNTIYF.

The rearrangement links TRBV27 to TRBJ2-1, with 12 nucleotides matching TRBD2. Germline assignment: CDR1 MNHEY and CDR2 SMNVEV (reference sequence). V gave up 6 bases and J gave up 4 bases; unmatched junction bases: 4. The CDR3 length is 15 residues. The CDR3 DNA is TGTGCCAGCAGCCTAGCGGGGGGGCTGTACAATGAGCAGTTCTTC. Protein product: CASSLAGGLYNEQFF.

The chain uses TRBV30 and TRBJ2-3, with 7 bases aligning to TRBD1. CDR1 is GTSNPN and CDR2 is SVGIG in the germline V gene (reference sequence). The CDR3 is 15 residues long. V lost 2 bases to trimming and J lost 4 bases; unmatched junction nucleotides: 9. CDR3 residues: CAWSSGDRRADTQYF. Here the CDR3 DNA reads TGTGCCTGGAGTTCCGGGGACAGAAGGGCAGATACGCAGTATTTT.

The table lists this clone with a count of one. The chain carries TRBV7-2 and TRBJ2-3; D perhaps matches TRBD2 (5 bases). The V gene's germline CDR1 is SGHTA and CDR2 FQGNSA. V lost 6 bases and J lost 3, with 13 bases in between. The CDR3 runs to 14 residues. The CDR3 DNA sequence: TGTGCCAGCAGGACGGGATACCTGACAGATACGCAGTATTTT. Translating gives CASRTGYLTDTQYF.

V gene TRBV20-1 combines with J gene TRBJ2-7; D uncertain. Germline V gene sequence: CDR1 DFQATT, CDR2 SNEGSKA (reference sequence). CDR3 length equals 14 residues. V lost 3 bases, J lost 0 bases, and 12 bases lay in between. CDR3 sequence (DNA): TGCAGTGCTAGTGGTGAGATCCTCTCCTACGAGCAGTACTTC. Amino acid sequence: CSASGEILSYEQYF.